This T cell receptor beta chain was recorded in a study of T-cell memory formation after mild COVID-19. Across the study: TCR clustering was largely donor specific. Findings and caveats of the study: Largely, contracting CD4+ clones fell within CM and EM, and contracting CD8+ clones within EMRA.

TCRdb recomputed calls from the 5' RACE reads with MiXCR, one row per CDR3 protein. This table holds roughly 400,000 distinct CDR3 sequences, 15% to 20% found once. This clonotype was observed a handful of times. Its antigen remains unknown. The germline V and J ends were trimmed by 5 bases and 3 bases, with 14 bases remaining between them. The CDR3 has 14 residues. The V gene's germline CDR1 is MDHEN and CDR2 SYDVKM. This clonotype was obtained from a man younger than 35 who had mild COVID-19 (a few samples of this study predate the infection). Cell type and time point are not known. The sample comprised PBMCs or a T cell subset sorted from them (not recorded which). The gene calls are TRBV28 and TRBJ2-7; TRBD1 is a possible D gene (5 bases). As DNA, the CDR3 is TGTGCCAGCAGTCTACCCAGGGATAGCTACGAGCAGTACTTC. Its translation: CASSLPRDSYEQYF.